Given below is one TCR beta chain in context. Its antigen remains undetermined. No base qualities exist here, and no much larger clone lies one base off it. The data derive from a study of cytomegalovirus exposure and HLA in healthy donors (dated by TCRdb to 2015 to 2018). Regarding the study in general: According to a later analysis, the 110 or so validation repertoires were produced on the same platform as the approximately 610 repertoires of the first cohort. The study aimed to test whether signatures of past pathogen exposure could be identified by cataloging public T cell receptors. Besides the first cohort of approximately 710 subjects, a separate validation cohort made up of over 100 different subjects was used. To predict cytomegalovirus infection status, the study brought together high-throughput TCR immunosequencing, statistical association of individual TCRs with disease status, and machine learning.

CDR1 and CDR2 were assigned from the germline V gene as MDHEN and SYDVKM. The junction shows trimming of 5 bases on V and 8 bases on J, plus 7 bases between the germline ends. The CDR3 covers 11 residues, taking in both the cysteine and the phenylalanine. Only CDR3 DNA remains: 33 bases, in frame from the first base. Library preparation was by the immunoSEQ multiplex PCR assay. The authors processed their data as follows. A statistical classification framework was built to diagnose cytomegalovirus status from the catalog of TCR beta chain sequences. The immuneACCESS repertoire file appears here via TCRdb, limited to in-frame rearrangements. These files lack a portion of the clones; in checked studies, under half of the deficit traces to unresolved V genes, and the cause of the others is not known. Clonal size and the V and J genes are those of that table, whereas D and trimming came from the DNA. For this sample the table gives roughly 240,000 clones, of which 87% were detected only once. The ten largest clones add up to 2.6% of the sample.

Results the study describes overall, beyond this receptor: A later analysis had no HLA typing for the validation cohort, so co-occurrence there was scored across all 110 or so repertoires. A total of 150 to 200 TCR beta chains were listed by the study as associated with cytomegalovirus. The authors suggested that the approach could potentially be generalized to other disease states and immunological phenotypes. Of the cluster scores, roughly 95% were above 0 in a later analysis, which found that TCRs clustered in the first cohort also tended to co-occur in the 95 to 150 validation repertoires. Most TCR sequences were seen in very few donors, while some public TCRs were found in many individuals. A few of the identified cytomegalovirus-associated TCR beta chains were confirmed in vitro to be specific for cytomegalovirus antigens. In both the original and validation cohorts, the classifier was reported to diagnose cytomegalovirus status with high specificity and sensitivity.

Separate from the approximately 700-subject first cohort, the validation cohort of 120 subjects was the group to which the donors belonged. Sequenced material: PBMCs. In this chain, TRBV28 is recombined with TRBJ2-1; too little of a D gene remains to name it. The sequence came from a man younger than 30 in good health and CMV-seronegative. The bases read TGTGCCAGCAGTACTGTTTATGAGCAGTTCTTC. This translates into CASSTVYEQFF.